The next 27 T cell receptor beta chains were all read from a single sample in a study of CD4 T cells in relation to SARS-CoV-2 and coronaviruses. The data were produced by immunoSEQ multiplex PCR, yet TCRdb's version contains in-frame clones alone and is incomplete. There are around 20,000 clones in the sample; approximately 78% occur only once, and about a fifth lies in the top ten. These receptors lack a known antigen. The unexposed donors gave CD4+ T cells in about 2010-2019, prior to COVID-19. Isolation of CD4+ T cells took place after 10 days in culture. The sequenced sample was CD4+ T cells from PBMCs, cultured in vitro. The receptors stem from a human donor in good health.

This chain's CDR3 is CASSRRGRVGTEAFF. The CDR3 DNA reads TGTGCCAGTAGTAGACGGGGCAGGGTGGGCACTGAAGCTTTCTTT. This chain uses TRBV19 with TRBJ1-1; tentatively, D is TRBD1 (5 bases). Trimming cost V 4 bases and J 4 bases, with 16 bases left between them. This CDR3 region has 15 residues. Per the germline V gene, CDR1 is LNHDA and CDR2 is SQIVND (reference sequence).

This chain uses TRBV6-1 with TRBJ2-5; TRBD1 aligns across 7 bases. CDR1 is MNHNS, CDR2 SASEGT, per germline. The junction had 14 bases not matched to a gene; V was cut back by 2 bases and J by 5 bases. The CDR3 contains 17 residues. The CDR3 coding sequence is TGTGCCAGCAGTGAAAGAGGGGTCAGGGGGTGGTCGGAGACCCAGTACTTC. It specifies CASSERGVRGWSETQYF.

The rearrangement links TRBV7-9 to TRBJ2-7; TRBD1 matches at 11 bases. After removal of 5 bases from V and 5 bases from J, the junction contained 11 bases not matched to a gene. The CDR3 contains 16 residues. Per germline, CDR1 SEHNR and CDR2 FQNEAQ (reference sequence). The CDR3: CASSPDPGQGVHEQYF. The CDR3 nucleotides read TGTGCCAGCAGCCCCGATCCGGGACAGGGGGTCCACGAGCAGTACTTC.

This clone was picked up one time. The chain links TRBV2 to TRBJ2-2, with a weak D call TRBD2 (6 bases). This CDR3 has 14 residues. The V end lost 8 bases, the J end lost 5 bases, and 15 bases lay between the germline ends. Looked up from germline, CDR1 is SNHLY and CDR2 is FYNNEI. For the CDR3, the DNA is TGTGCCAGCCTTGGCGGAGGGATTACCGGGGAGCTGTTTTTT. Residues: CASLGGGITGELFF. The variable domain in full, with the rest retrieved from reference TRBV2 and TRBJ2-2, is EPEVTQTPSHQVTQMGQEVILRCVPISNHLYFYWYRQILGQKVEFLVSFYNNEISEKSEIFDDQFSVERPDGSNFTLKIRSTKLEDSAMYFCASLGGGITGELFFGEGSRLTVL.

This clone was observed a few times. The V call is TRBV7-3, the J call TRBJ1-2; D is uncertain. Germline loops: CDR1 SGHTA, CDR2 FQGTGA. CDR3 length: 13 amino acids. Trimming cost V 5 bases and J 7 bases, with 14 bases left between them. CDR3 amino acids: CASSPDGAIGYTF. CDR3 DNA: TGTGCCAGCAGCCCCGACGGTGCGATTGGCTACACCTTC.

This sequence joins TRBV18 and TRBJ1-1; D is unresolved. This CDR3 has 14 amino acids. The germline gives CDR1 KGHSH, CDR2 LQKENI. V lost 6 bases and J lost 0, with 11 bases in between. CDR3 DNA: TGTGCCAGCTCCGAAGGGCAGTTGAACACTGAAGCTTTCTTT. As protein: CASSEGQLNTEAFF.

V gene TRBV12-5 combines with J gene TRBJ1-3; D gene uncertain. The CDR3 extends over 15 amino acids. Trimming stripped 2 bases from V and 8 bases from J, with 16 bases between. The germline gives CDR1 LGHNT, CDR2 FRNRAP. Here the CDR3 reads CASGLIHLEVHTIYF. CDR3 coding DNA: TGTGCTAGTGGTTTGATCCATTTAGAAGTACACACCATATATTTT.

This rearrangement joins TRBV19 to TRBJ2-1, with D uncertain. This CDR3 region has 15 residues. Per germline, CDR1 LNHDA and CDR2 SQIVND (reference sequence). V gave up 5 bases and J gave up 3 bases, with 14 bases separating them. This CDR3 reads CASSSVEYGYNEQFF. CDR3 DNA: TGTGCCAGTAGTTCTGTGGAGTATGGCTACAATGAGCAGTTCTTC. Full variable domain (remainder filled in from reference TRBV19 and TRBJ2-1): DGGITQSPKYLFRKEGQNVTLSCEQNLNHDAMYWYRQDPGQGLRLIYYSQIVNDFQKGDIAEGYSVSREKKESFPLTVTSAQKNPTAFYLCASSSVEYGYNEQFFGPGTRLTVL.

This rearrangement joins TRBV6-5 to TRBJ1-2; D remains ambiguous. Trimming took off 0 bases at V and 3 bases at J, with 14 bases between the two ends. Germline V gives CDR1 MNHEY, CDR2 SVGAGI. The CDR3 covers 16 residues. CDR3 bases: TGTGCCAGCAGTTACTCGAAAGCCAGGCGTTACTATGGCTACACCTTC. This sequence encodes CASSYSKARRYYGYTF.

The chain is built from TRBV19 and TRBJ2-1; D is unclear. Trimming took 1 base from V and 0 from J, leaving 7 bases between them. The CDR3 runs 15 residues. The germline CDR1 and CDR2 sequences are LNHDA and SQIVND (reference sequence). Here the CDR3 DNA reads TGTGCCAGTAGTATAGCGGGTCGCTCCTACAATGAGCAGTTCTTC. Translated, it gives CASSIAGRSYNEQFF. The entire variable domain, with the rest obtained from reference TRBV19 and TRBJ2-1, is as follows: DGGITQSPKYLFRKEGQNVTLSCEQNLNHDAMYWYRQDPGQGLRLIYYSQIVNDFQKGDIAEGYSVSREKKESFPLTVTSAQKNPTAFYLCASSIAGRSYNEQFFGPGTRLTVL.

The rearrangement joins TRBV5-1 to TRBJ2-2; unclear D gene. The CDR3 has 15 amino acids. V lost 2 bases and J lost 4, with 12 bases in between. CDR1 is SGHRS, CDR2 YFSETQ, per germline. For the CDR3, the DNA is TGCGCCAGCAGCTTAGGTAATCGCCCCACCGGGGAGCTGTTTTTT. Protein sequence: CASSLGNRPTGELFF.

V and J are TRBV12-3 or TRBV12-4 and TRBJ2-7, with D perhaps TRBD1 (6 bases). The CDR3 contains 13 residues. The ends were cut back, 8 bases at V and 5 bases at J, with 16 bases in the middle. For the CDR3, the DNA is TGTGCCAGCTGTTACAGGGCAGAAGACGAGCAGTACTTC. This sequence encodes CASCYRAEDEQYF.

The rearrangement uses TRBV6-5 and TRBJ1-1; no firm D call. The CDR3 contains 13 residues. Trimming stripped 2 bases from V and 2 bases from J, with 6 bases between. Germline CDR1 reads MNHEY; CDR2 reads SVGAGI. In DNA, the CDR3 is TGTGCCAGCAGTTACGGAGAAAACACTGAAGCTTTCTTT. Translated, it gives CASSYGENTEAFF.

This chain uses TRBV3-1 (or the pseudogene TRBV3-2) with TRBJ2-5, with D possibly TRBD2 on 6 matching bases. The germline CDR1 and CDR2 sequences are LGHDT and YNNKEL (reference sequence). Trimming took off 6 bases at V and 2 bases at J, with 10 bases between the two ends. This CDR3 has 13 residues. The CDR3 DNA reads as TGTGCCAGCAGTCATCGGGGGCAAGAGACCCAGTACTTC. This encodes CASSHRGQETQYF.

V is TRBV2 and J is TRBJ2-7; possibly TRBD1 for D (6 bases). V was shortened by 5 bases and J by 6 bases, with 20 bases between the two germline ends. Per germline, CDR1 SNHLY and CDR2 FYNNEI. This CDR3 has 15 residues. CDR3 DNA: TGTGCCAGCAGTAAAAGAACAGGGCCTTGGGGCGAGCAGTACTTC. It is translated as CASSKRTGPWGEQYF.

This chain links TRBV12-3 or TRBV12-4 with TRBJ2-3; D may be TRBD1 (5 bases). CDR3 length: 13 residues. V lost 3 bases, J lost 6 bases, and 10 bases lay in between. The CDR3 region is CASSFIPGDTQYF. Here the CDR3 DNA reads TGTGCCAGCAGTTTCATCCCAGGGGATACGCAGTATTTT.

This sequence joins TRBV28 and TRBJ1-5; maybe TRBD1 (5 bases). Germline V gene lookup returns CDR1 MDHEN and CDR2 SYDVKM. The ends were cut back, 8 bases at V and 6 bases at J, with 14 bases in the middle. The CDR3 runs 13 residues. CDR3 nucleotides: TGTGCCAGCGTCAGGGATAGGGGTCAGCCCCAGCATTTT. Protein: CASVRDRGQPQHF.

The rearrangement links TRBV6-2 or TRBV6-3 to TRBJ2-1, with 9 bases fitting TRBD2. Germline V gene data show CDR1 as MNHEY and CDR2 as SVGEGT. Losses at the gene ends were 2 bases for V and 7 bases for J; bases not matched to a gene: 12. The CDR3 spans 17 residues. The CDR3 sequence: CASSYPASGTVANEQFF. Written as DNA, the CDR3 is TGTGCCAGCAGTTACCCGGCTAGCGGGACGGTTGCAAATGAGCAGTTCTTC.

The rearrangement joins TRBV5-1 to TRBJ1-4; no clear D. Germline V gene sequence: CDR1 SGHRS, CDR2 YFSETQ. V lost 4 bases, J lost 7 bases, and 14 bases lay in between. CDR3 length equals 14 residues. The CDR3 spells CASSPSVNLEKLFF. For the CDR3, the DNA is TGCGCCAGCAGCCCCTCTGTTAACCTTGAAAAACTGTTTTTT. The variable domain in full, with the rest retrieved from reference TRBV5-1 and TRBJ1-4, is KAGVTQTPRYLIKTRGQQVTLSCSPISGHRSVSWYQQTPGQGLQFLFEYFSETQRNKGNFPGRFSGRQFSNSRSEMNVSTLELGDSALYLCASSPSVNLEKLFFGSGTQLSVL.

This clone has more than one count but fewer than ten. The chain is built from TRBV19 and TRBJ1-6; D not resolved. This CDR3 comprises 15 residues. Trimming pared 6 bases from V and 0 bases from J, leaving 9 bases between. Germline V gene data show CDR1 as LNHDA and CDR2 as SQIVND (reference sequence). CDR3: CASRPKSSYNSPLHF. The CDR3 nucleotides read TGTGCCAGTAGGCCAAAAAGCTCCTATAATTCACCCCTCCACTTT.

The chain uses TRBV11-2 and TRBJ2-2; 7 bases fit TRBD1. The CDR3 has 15 amino acids. After removal of 4 bases from V and 6 bases from J, the junction contained 8 bases not matched to a gene. Germline CDR1 is SGHAT and CDR2 is FQNNGV. CDR3 protein: CASSSRTGPSGELFF. The CDR3 nucleotides read TGTGCCAGCAGCTCCCGGACAGGCCCGTCCGGGGAGCTGTTTTTT.

Relative to its sample, this clone is medium-sized. In nucleotides, the CDR3 is TGTGCCAGCGTGCCCGGGACAGGGTATGGCTACACCTTC. Its protein product is CASVPGTGYGYTF. This chain joins TRBV18 and TRBJ1-2; the match to TRBD1 covers 9 bases. Germline V lookup: CDR1 KGHSH, CDR2 LQKENI. J gave up 5 bases and V 8 bases, and 6 bases lay outside the gene matches. The CDR3 consists of 13 residues.

The genes are TRBV5-1 and TRBJ2-7; 11 nucleotides align to TRBD1. Germline loops: CDR1 SGHRS, CDR2 YFSETQ. The length of the CDR3 is 14 residues. V shed 4 bases and J 7 bases; nucleotides not matched to a gene: 7. CDR3 protein: CASSTGQGVWEQYF. CDR3 nucleotide sequence: TGCGCCAGCAGCACGGGACAGGGGGTTTGGGAGCAGTACTTC.

The gene calls are TRBV12-3 or TRBV12-4 and TRBJ2-7; no reliable D call. This CDR3 is built from 12 residues. Trimming removed 6 bases at V and 0 bases at J, with 6 bases between. CDR3 sequence (DNA): TGTGCCAGCAGCCCTGGCTCCTACGAGCAGTACTTC. This gives the protein CASSPGSYEQYF.

The chain is built from TRBV6-1 and TRBJ2-5; weak D call: TRBD1 (6 bases). The CDR3 totals 18 residues. Trimming took 4 bases from V and 2 from J, leaving 23 bases between them. Germline-derived CDR1 and CDR2 are MNHNS and SASEGT. CDR3 in DNA: TGTGCCAGCAGTGGCCACGTCCCGGGGACACAGTATCAAGAGACCCAGTACTTC. Translating it yields CASSGHVPGTQYQETQYF.

Only a few counts were recorded for this clone. V usage is TRBV2 and J usage is TRBJ1-5; a possible D gene is TRBD1 (6 bases). With 3 bases removed from V and 4 bases from J, the gap between germline ends came to 13 bases. The CDR3 sequence is 15 residues long. Germline V CDR1 and CDR2: SNHLY, FYNNEI. The CDR3 sequence: CASSDDQGMNQPQHF. In DNA, the CDR3 is TGTGCCAGCAGTGATGATCAGGGGATGAATCAGCCCCAGCATTTT.

This chain uses TRBV27 with TRBJ1-1; possible D gene TRBD1, 6 bases. CDR3 length: 15 amino acids. Germline CDR1 MNHEY, CDR2 SMNVEV (reference sequence). The V gene lost 2 bases and the J gene lost 1 base, with 11 bases spanning the gap. CDR3 nucleotides: TGTGCCAGCAGTTTAGTTGGGACATCGAACACTGAAGCTTTCTTT. As protein: CASSLVGTSNTEAFF.